Listed below are T cell receptor beta chains from one sample, sequenced in a study of metastatic and nonmetastatic thyroid tumors. TCRdb recomputed clones from the PCR reads via MiXCR. The sample lists around 8,200 clones; 25% to 30% were seen once. Material: tumor tissue. The receptor source for this set is a male donor with papillary thyroid cancer or a benign thyroid nodule (not recorded which). Some clones in this sample may be carry-over from other donors' samples. Both conserved end residues are part of each CDR3. Fields, in order: V gene, J gene, D gene, clone size, CDR3 DNA, CDR3 protein. The D gene is left open where the match is weak. Not every row has a clone size; where given, it reads once, few, many or a size class.

v_gene: TRBV12-3/TRBV12-4
j_gene: TRBJ2-7
d_gene: .
abundance: .
CDR3nt: TGTGCCAGCAGTTCCTACACCTCCTACGAGCAGTACTTC
CDR3aa: CASSSYTSYEQYF

v_gene: TRBV11-1
j_gene: TRBJ2-3
d_gene: TRBD2
abundance: .
CDR3nt: TGTGCCAGCAGCTTCTACGGGAGGGCCGTGGATACGCAGTATTTT
CDR3aa: CASSFYGRAVDTQYF

v_gene: TRBV27
j_gene: TRBJ2-7
d_gene: TRBD2
abundance: many
CDR3nt: TGTGCCAGCTACACGGCACGGGAGGGGGAGCAGTACTTC
CDR3aa: CASYTAREGEQYF

v_gene: TRBV6-2/TRBV6-3
j_gene: TRBJ1-3
d_gene: .
abundance: few
CDR3nt: TGTGCCAGCAGATGGGACAATGGAAACACCATATATTTT
CDR3aa: CASRWDNGNTIYF

v_gene: TRBV7-9
j_gene: TRBJ2-3
d_gene: .
abundance: .
CDR3nt: TGTGCCAGCAGCTTTTCGACAGATACGCAGTATTTT
CDR3aa: CASSFSTDTQYF

v_gene: TRBV27
j_gene: TRBJ2-7
d_gene: .
abundance: .
CDR3nt: TGTGCCAGCCGGATGGACGGGGGAGACGAGCAGTACTTC
CDR3aa: CASRMDGGDEQYF

v_gene: TRBV20-1
j_gene: TRBJ2-1
d_gene: TRBD1
abundance: .
CDR3nt: TGCAGTGCTCCCCCGGGACAGGGTTCCGATGAGCAGTTCTTC
CDR3aa: CSAPPGQGSDEQFF

v_gene: TRBV28
j_gene: TRBJ2-2
d_gene: TRBD1
abundance: .
CDR3nt: TGTGCCAGCAAGTACAGGGGGTTCACCGGGGAGCTGTTTTTT
CDR3aa: CASKYRGFTGELFF

v_gene: TRBV2
j_gene: TRBJ2-7
d_gene: .
abundance: medium-sized
CDR3nt: TGTGCCAGCAGTTATTCAGGGGCCGAGCAGTACTTC
CDR3aa: CASSYSGAEQYF

v_gene: TRBV6-1
j_gene: TRBJ2-7
d_gene: .
abundance: .
CDR3nt: TGTGCCAGCAGTGAATTAGGAACCTACGAGCAGTACTTC
CDR3aa: CASSELGTYEQYF

v_gene: TRBV6-2/TRBV6-3
j_gene: TRBJ2-6
d_gene: TRBD1
abundance: .
CDR3nt: TGTGCCAGCAGGTTAAGACAGGGTATCGGGGGGGCCAACGTCCTGACTTTC
CDR3aa: CASRLRQGIGGANVLTF

v_gene: TRBV28
j_gene: TRBJ2-1
d_gene: .
abundance: few
CDR3nt: TGTGCCAGCAGTTTGCGACACAATGAGCAGTTCTTC
CDR3aa: CASSLRHNEQFF

v_gene: TRBV6-2/TRBV6-3
j_gene: TRBJ1-2
d_gene: TRBD1
abundance: large
CDR3nt: TGTGCCAGCAGTGGACAGGGTACGAACACCTTC
CDR3aa: CASSGQGTNTF

v_gene: TRBV10-3
j_gene: TRBJ2-1
d_gene: TRBD2
abundance: few
CDR3nt: TGTGCCATCAGTCCGGGGACTAGCGGAACCTACAATGAGCAGTTCTTC
CDR3aa: CAISPGTSGTYNEQFF

v_gene: TRBV24-1
j_gene: TRBJ2-3
d_gene: .
abundance: .
CDR3nt: TGTGCCACCAGTGATTTCCGAAGAACAGATACGCAGTATTTT
CDR3aa: CATSDFRRTDTQYF

v_gene: TRBV6-1
j_gene: TRBJ2-7
d_gene: .
abundance: few
CDR3nt: TGTGCCAGCAGGGTGTACCTGAGGGGGGCCTACGAGCAGTACTTC
CDR3aa: CASRVYLRGAYEQYF

v_gene: TRBV15
j_gene: TRBJ1-4
d_gene: .
abundance: .
CDR3nt: TGTGCCACCAGCTCCACCCCCGGGGGGTCTGCAACTAATGAAAAACTGTTTTTT
CDR3aa: CATSSTPGGSATNEKLFF

v_gene: TRBV12-3/TRBV12-4
j_gene: TRBJ1-6
d_gene: TRBD1
abundance: .
CDR3nt: TGTGCCAGCAGTCGACGGGACAGGAATTCACCCCTCCACTTT
CDR3aa: CASSRRDRNSPLHF

v_gene: TRBV5-1
j_gene: TRBJ1-4
d_gene: .
abundance: .
CDR3nt: TGCGCCAGCAGCTCGCGATCGACAGGAAGAAATGAAAAACTGTTTTTT
CDR3aa: CASSSRSTGRNEKLFF

v_gene: TRBV15
j_gene: TRBJ1-5
d_gene: TRBD1
abundance: many
CDR3nt: TGTGCCACCAGCAGAGATCGGGCAGGGGGACAGCCCCAGCATTTT
CDR3aa: CATSRDRAGGQPQHF

v_gene: TRBV20-1
j_gene: TRBJ2-1
d_gene: .
abundance: .
CDR3nt: TGCAGTGCTTTTAAGTTCAATGAGCAGTTCTTC
CDR3aa: CSAFKFNEQFF

v_gene: TRBV28
j_gene: TRBJ1-5
d_gene: .
abundance: few
CDR3nt: TGTGCCAGCACCCCTCAGTGGGGGCTGCCCCAGCATTTT
CDR3aa: CASTPQWGLPQHF

v_gene: TRBV7-9
j_gene: TRBJ2-5
d_gene: .
abundance: few
CDR3nt: TGTGCCAGCAGCTTACAAGAGACCCAGTACTTC
CDR3aa: CASSLQETQYF

v_gene: TRBV7-2
j_gene: TRBJ1-2
d_gene: .
abundance: few
CDR3nt: TGTGCCAGCAGCGTGGACGGCGGCAGGGCCTACACCTTC
CDR3aa: CASSVDGGRAYTF

v_gene: TRBV30
j_gene: TRBJ2-2
d_gene: TRBD2
abundance: .
CDR3nt: TGTGCCTGGACTCCCCGGGGGGCCGGGGAGCTGTTTTTT
CDR3aa: CAWTPRGAGELFF

v_gene: TRBV6-6
j_gene: TRBJ2-3
d_gene: .
abundance: few
CDR3nt: TGTGCCAGCAGTTACTCGCACCCTTCCACAGATACGCAGTATTTT
CDR3aa: CASSYSHPSTDTQYF

v_gene: TRBV11-2
j_gene: TRBJ2-7
d_gene: TRBD1
abundance: medium-sized
CDR3nt: TGTGCCAGCAGCTTAGGACAGGGGACAGCCTACGAGCAGTACTTC
CDR3aa: CASSLGQGTAYEQYF

v_gene: TRBV18
j_gene: TRBJ1-3
d_gene: .
abundance: .
CDR3nt: TGTGCCAGCTCACCACAAGCCGCCTCTGGAAACACCATATATTTT
CDR3aa: CASSPQAASGNTIYF

v_gene: TRBV20-1
j_gene: TRBJ2-7
d_gene: .
abundance: .
CDR3nt: TGCAGTGCTAGGGGAACCTACGAGCAGTACTTC
CDR3aa: CSARGTYEQYF

v_gene: TRBV6-2/TRBV6-3
j_gene: TRBJ2-2
d_gene: .
abundance: .
CDR3nt: TGTGCCAGCTCATGGCCCACCGGGGAGCTGTTTTTT
CDR3aa: CASSWPTGELFF

v_gene: TRBV30
j_gene: TRBJ1-2
d_gene: .
abundance: medium-sized
CDR3nt: TGTGCCTGCACCCGGGGGGGGACGAACTATGGCTACACCTTC
CDR3aa: CACTRGGTNYGYTF

v_gene: TRBV12-3/TRBV12-4
j_gene: TRBJ2-1
d_gene: TRBD2
abundance: .
CDR3nt: TGTGCAAGCAGTTGGGGAGGGGACGACTCCTACAATGAGCAGTTCTTC
CDR3aa: CASSWGGDDSYNEQFF

v_gene: TRBV20-1
j_gene: TRBJ2-3
d_gene: TRBD2
abundance: few
CDR3nt: TGCAGTGCTAAGAGCCCGGCGGGAGGGGCAGATACGCAGTATTTT
CDR3aa: CSAKSPAGGADTQYF

v_gene: TRBV7-8
j_gene: TRBJ2-7
d_gene: .
abundance: once
CDR3nt: TGTGCCAGCAGCTCAGACGGGACCTTCGCCTACGAGCAGTACTTC
CDR3aa: CASSSDGTFAYEQYF

v_gene: TRBV5-8
j_gene: TRBJ1-1
d_gene: TRBD1
abundance: many
CDR3nt: TGTGCCAGCAGCTTGAAAAAATACAGGGGCCTCACTGAAGCTTTCTTT
CDR3aa: CASSLKKYRGLTEAFF

v_gene: TRBV24-1
j_gene: TRBJ2-3
d_gene: TRBD1
abundance: .
CDR3nt: TGTGCCACCAGAGAGGGGGCAGCGGGCACAGATACGCAGTATTTT
CDR3aa: CATREGAAGTDTQYF

v_gene: TRBV6-1
j_gene: TRBJ1-1
d_gene: .
abundance: .
CDR3nt: TGTGCCAGCAGTGAATCGGCAGGCGACACTGAAGCTTTCTTT
CDR3aa: CASSESAGDTEAFF

v_gene: TRBV6-5
j_gene: TRBJ1-5
d_gene: .
abundance: few
CDR3nt: TGTGCCAGCAGTTTTTCAATTAACTTGGGGAATCAGCCCCAGCATTTT
CDR3aa: CASSFSINLGNQPQHF

v_gene: TRBV2
j_gene: TRBJ2-3
d_gene: .
abundance: medium-sized
CDR3nt: TGTGCCATCCACGTGGGGAACCCTAGCACAGATACGCAGTATTTT
CDR3aa: CAIHVGNPSTDTQYF

v_gene: TRBV6-5
j_gene: TRBJ1-2
d_gene: .
abundance: many
CDR3nt: TGTGCCAGCAGTTACAAAGGGACTGACTATGGCTACACCTTC
CDR3aa: CASSYKGTDYGYTF

v_gene: TRBV11-2
j_gene: TRBJ2-1
d_gene: TRBD2
abundance: .
CDR3nt: TGTGCCAGCAGCTTAGGGGCTAGCGGGAGGGCCTACAATGAGCAGTTCTTC
CDR3aa: CASSLGASGRAYNEQFF

v_gene: TRBV19
j_gene: TRBJ1-1
d_gene: .
abundance: few
CDR3nt: TGTGCCAGTAGTACACAAGGAGGGGACGGGGAAGCTTTCTTT
CDR3aa: CASSTQGGDGEAFF

v_gene: TRBV18
j_gene: TRBJ2-7
d_gene: TRBD1
abundance: .
CDR3nt: TGTGCCAGCTCACCACCCGCGGCCCGGACAGGGGGCGCGGAGCAGTACTTC
CDR3aa: CASSPPAARTGGAEQYF

v_gene: TRBV6-2/TRBV6-3
j_gene: TRBJ2-1
d_gene: .
abundance: medium-sized
CDR3nt: TGTGCCAGCAGTTCAAGACAGGTTGGGACCTTCAATGAGCAGTTCTTC
CDR3aa: CASSSRQVGTFNEQFF

v_gene: TRBV27
j_gene: TRBJ2-7
d_gene: TRBD1
abundance: few
CDR3nt: TGTGCCAGCAGCCGACTCCGGGACAGGGGGGTCTACGAGCAGTACTTC
CDR3aa: CASSRLRDRGVYEQYF

v_gene: TRBV27
j_gene: TRBJ2-7
d_gene: .
abundance: few
CDR3nt: TGTGCCAGCAGTTTATCGACAGCCTCCTACGAGCAGTACTTC
CDR3aa: CASSLSTASYEQYF

v_gene: TRBV20-1
j_gene: TRBJ2-2
d_gene: TRBD2
abundance: few
CDR3nt: TGCAGTGCTAGAGATGCTAGCGGGAGGGACGTCGGGGAGCTGTTTTTT
CDR3aa: CSARDASGRDVGELFF

v_gene: TRBV19
j_gene: TRBJ2-3
d_gene: TRBD1
abundance: few
CDR3nt: TGTGCCACAAGGCCGACAGGGGTTGGCGCAGATACGCAGTATTTT
CDR3aa: CATRPTGVGADTQYF

v_gene: TRBV28
j_gene: TRBJ1-2
d_gene: .
abundance: .
CDR3nt: TGTGCCAGCAGTGTACAGGGTCCCTATGGCTACACCTTC
CDR3aa: CASSVQGPYGYTF

v_gene: TRBV19
j_gene: TRBJ2-3
d_gene: .
abundance: .
CDR3nt: TGTGCCAGTAATAATGGACGCACAGATACGCAGTATTTT
CDR3aa: CASNNGRTDTQYF

v_gene: TRBV19
j_gene: TRBJ2-1
d_gene: TRBD2
abundance: .
CDR3nt: TGTGCCACTATGCTAGCGGGAGTCGACAATGAGCAGTTCTTC
CDR3aa: CATMLAGVDNEQFF

v_gene: TRBV20-1
j_gene: TRBJ2-7
d_gene: .
abundance: .
CDR3nt: TGCAGTGCTAGAAGGGAGGCCGGCTACGAGCAGTACTTC
CDR3aa: CSARREAGYEQYF